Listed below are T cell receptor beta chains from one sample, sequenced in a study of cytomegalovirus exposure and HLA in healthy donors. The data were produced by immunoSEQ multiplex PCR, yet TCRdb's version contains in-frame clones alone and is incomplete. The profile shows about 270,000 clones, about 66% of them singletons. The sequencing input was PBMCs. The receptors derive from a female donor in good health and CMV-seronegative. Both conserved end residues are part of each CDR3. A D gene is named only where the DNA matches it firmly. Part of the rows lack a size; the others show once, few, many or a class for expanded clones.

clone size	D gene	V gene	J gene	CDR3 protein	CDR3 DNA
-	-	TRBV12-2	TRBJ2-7	CASRFSGPAGGRYEQYF	TGTGCAAGTCGCTTTAGTGGGCCGGCAGGGGGCCGGTACGAGCAGTACTTC
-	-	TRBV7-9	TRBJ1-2	CASSLLAVNYGYTF	TGTGCCAGCAGCTTATTGGCAGTGAACTATGGCTACACCTTC
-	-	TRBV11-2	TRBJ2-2	CASSLSMTDTGELFF	TGTGCCAGCAGCCTGTCGATGACAGACACCGGGGAGCTGTTTTTT
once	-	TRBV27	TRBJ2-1	CASSTLPGLRTYNEQFF	TGTGCCAGCAGTACTTTACCGGGACTCCGAACCTACAATGAGCAGTTCTTC
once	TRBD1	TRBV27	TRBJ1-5	CASSFRQGAQPQHF	TGTGCCAGCAGTTTCCGACAGGGGGCTCAGCCCCAGCATTTT
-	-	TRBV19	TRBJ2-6	CASRPRGANVLTF	TGTGCCAGTAGACCTCGGGGGGCCAACGTCCTGACTTTC
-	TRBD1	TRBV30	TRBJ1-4	CAWLPGQGNEKLFF	TGTGCCTGGTTACCGGGACAGGGTAATGAAAAACTGTTTTTT
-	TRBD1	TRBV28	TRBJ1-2	CASSTTGGNYGYTF	TGTGCCAGCAGTACGACAGGGGGCAACTATGGCTACACCTTC
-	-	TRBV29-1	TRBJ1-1	CSASGLGGTEAFF	TGCAGCGCCTCAGGGCTGGGGGGCACTGAAGCTTTCTTT
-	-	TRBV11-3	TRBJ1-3	CASSLEGGTGNTIYF	TGTGCCAGCAGCTTAGAGGGAGGCACTGGAAACACCATATATTTT
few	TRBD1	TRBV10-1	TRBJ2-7	CASSRTGGLSYEQYF	TGCGCCAGCAGCCGGACAGGGGGACTCTCCTACGAGCAGTACTTC
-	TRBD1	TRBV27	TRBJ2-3	CASRSGGQAQDTQYF	TGTGCCAGCCGATCCGGGGGACAGGCACAAGATACGCAGTATTTT
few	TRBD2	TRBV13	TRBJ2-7	CASSLREELRGEQYF	TGTGCCAGCAGCCTTCGGGAGGAACTACGGGGCGAGCAGTACTTC
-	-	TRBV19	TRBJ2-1	CASTQWPGIDEQFF	TGTGCCAGTACCCAATGGCCGGGTATCGATGAGCAGTTCTTC
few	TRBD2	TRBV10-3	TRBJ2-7	CAISESASGTYEQYF	TGTGCCATCAGTGAGTCAGCTAGCGGGACTTACGAGCAGTACTTC
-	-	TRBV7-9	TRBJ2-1	CSSSPLDYLGEYNEQFF	TGTTCCAGCAGCCCACTCGACTACCTCGGGGAGTACAATGAGCAGTTCTTC
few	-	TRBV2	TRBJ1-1	CASTQTGSNTEAFF	TGTGCCAGCACCCAGACAGGCTCAAACACTGAAGCTTTCTTT
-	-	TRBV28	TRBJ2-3	CASSFGATTDTQYF	TGTGCCAGCAGTTTTGGGGCCACCACAGATACGCAGTATTTT
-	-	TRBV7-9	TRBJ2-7	CSSSLNRAYEQYF	TGTTCCAGCAGCTTAAACAGAGCCTACGAGCAGTACTTC
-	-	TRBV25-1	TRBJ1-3	CASSELLSSGNTIYF	TGTGCCAGCAGTGAATTGCTCAGCTCTGGAAACACCATATATTTT
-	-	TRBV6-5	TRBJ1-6	CASSYLGGGSPLHF	TGTGCCAGCAGTTACTTAGGGGGGGGTTCACCCCTCCACTTT
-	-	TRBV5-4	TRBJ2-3	CASSLPQGTDTQYF	TGTGCCAGCAGCTTGCCCCAGGGCACAGATACGCAGTATTTT
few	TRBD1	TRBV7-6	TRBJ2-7	CASSFDRAYEQYF	TGTGCCAGCAGCTTTGACAGGGCCTACGAGCAGTACTTC
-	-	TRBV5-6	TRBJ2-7	CASSLLRGSYEQYF	TGTGCCAGCAGCTTGCTTAGGGGTTCCTACGAGCAGTACTTC
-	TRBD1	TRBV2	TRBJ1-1	CASLGSNRGNTEAFF	TGTGCCAGCCTAGGATCTAACAGGGGTAACACTGAAGCTTTCTTT
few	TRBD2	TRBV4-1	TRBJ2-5	CASGGTSGFETQYF	TGCGCCAGTGGGGGGACTAGCGGGTTTGAGACCCAGTACTTC
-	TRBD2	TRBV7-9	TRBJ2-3	CASSLAGSGRDTQYF	TGTGCCAGCAGCTTAGCGGGCAGCGGGAGAGATACGCAGTATTTT
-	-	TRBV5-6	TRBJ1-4	CASSSWGGAHEKLFF	TGTGCCAGCAGCTCGTGGGGGGGCGCGCATGAAAAACTGTTTTTT
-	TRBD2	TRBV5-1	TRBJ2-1	CASSLTPGLAAEQFF	TGCGCCAGCAGCTTAACACCGGGACTAGCGGCTGAGCAGTTCTTC
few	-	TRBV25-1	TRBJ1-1	CASSDSKPGGKAFF	TGTGCCAGCAGTGATTCTAAACCGGGGGGGAAAGCTTTCTTT
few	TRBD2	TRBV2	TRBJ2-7	CASSGGTSGIYEQYF	TGTGCCAGCAGTGGTGGGACTAGCGGGATCTACGAGCAGTACTTC
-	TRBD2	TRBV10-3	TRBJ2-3	CAISESIIASGRAISTDTQYF	TGTGCCATCAGTGAGTCGATAATCGCTAGCGGGAGGGCCATCAGCACAGATACGCAGTATTTT
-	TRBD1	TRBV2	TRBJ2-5	CASRAQGAKAETQYF	TGTGCCAGCAGGGCCCAGGGGGCTAAGGCGGAGACCCAGTACTTC
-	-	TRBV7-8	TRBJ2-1	CASSFRSLLVEQFF	TGTGCCAGCAGCTTCAGATCCCTCTTGGTTGAGCAGTTCTTC
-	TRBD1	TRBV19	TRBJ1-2	CASSPNRDRGSANYGYTF	TGTGCCAGTAGTCCGAACCGGGACAGGGGATCTGCTAACTATGGCTACACCTTC
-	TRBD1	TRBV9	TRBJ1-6	CASSPGGGNSPLHF	TGTGCCAGCAGCCCAGGGGGAGGTAATTCACCCCTCCACTTT
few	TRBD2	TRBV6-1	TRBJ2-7	CASSEARGGMGFSYEQYF	TGTGCCAGCAGTGAAGCGCGGGGAGGGATGGGTTTCTCCTACGAGCAGTACTTC
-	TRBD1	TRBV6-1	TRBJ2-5	CASSRRQGKEAQYF	TGTGCCAGCAGTAGAAGACAGGGAAAAGAGGCCCAGTACTTC
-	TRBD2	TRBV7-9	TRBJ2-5	CASSLATSAQETQYF	TGTGCCAGCAGCTTAGCTACTAGCGCCCAAGAGACCCAGTACTTC
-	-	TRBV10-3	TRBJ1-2	CAISESEAGGGYTF	TGTGCCATCAGTGAGTCAGAAGCGGGGGGGGGCTACACCTTC
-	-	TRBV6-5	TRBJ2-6	CASSDRSSGANVLTF	TGTGCCAGCAGCGACAGGAGCTCTGGGGCCAACGTCCTGACTTTC
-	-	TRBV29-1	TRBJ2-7	CSVEFLEGLEQYF	TGCAGCGTTGAATTCTTGGAGGGACTCGAGCAGTACTTC
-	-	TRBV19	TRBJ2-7	CASSTTPGRSSYEQYF	TGTGCCAGTAGTACCACGCCGGGGAGGAGCTCCTACGAGCAGTACTTC
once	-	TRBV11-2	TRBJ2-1	CASSLIRRLSGDNEQFF	TGTGCCAGCAGCTTAATACGCCGACTTAGCGGAGACAATGAGCAGTTCTTC
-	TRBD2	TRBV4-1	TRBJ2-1	CASSQEWAGGSINEQFF	TGCGCCAGCAGCCAAGAGTGGGCGGGAGGGTCCATCAATGAGCAGTTCTTC
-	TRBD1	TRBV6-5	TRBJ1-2	CASSRGQGDGYTF	TGTGCCAGCAGTCGGGGACAGGGGGATGGCTACACCTTC